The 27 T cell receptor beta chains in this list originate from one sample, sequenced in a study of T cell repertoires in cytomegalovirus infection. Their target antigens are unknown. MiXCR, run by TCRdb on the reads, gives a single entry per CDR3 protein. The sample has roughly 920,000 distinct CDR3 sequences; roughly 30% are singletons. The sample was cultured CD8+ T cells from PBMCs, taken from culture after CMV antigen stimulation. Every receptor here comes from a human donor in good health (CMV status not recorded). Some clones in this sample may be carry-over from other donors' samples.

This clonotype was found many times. CDR3 sequence reads: CASSPTRQTNEQFF. DNA of the CDR3: TGTGCCAGCAGCCCAACAAGACAGACCAATGAGCAGTTCTTC. The rearrangement uses TRBV7-6 and TRBJ2-1; weak D call: TRBD1 (5 bases). The CDR3 is 14 amino acids. Trimming removed 5 bases at V and 6 bases at J, with 14 bases between. CDR1 SGHVS and CDR2 FNYEAQ come from the germline V gene. Combining the CDR3 with reference TRBV7-6 and TRBJ2-1 gives the whole variable domain GAGVSQSPRYKVTKRGQDVALRCDPISGHVSLYWYRQALGQGPEFLTYFNYEAQQDKSGLPNDRFSAERPEGSISTLTIQRTEQRDSAMYRCASSPTRQTNEQFFGPGTRLTVL.

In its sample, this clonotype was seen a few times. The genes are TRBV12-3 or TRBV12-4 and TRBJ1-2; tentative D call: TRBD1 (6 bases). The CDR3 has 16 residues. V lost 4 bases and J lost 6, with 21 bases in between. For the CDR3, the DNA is TGTGCCAGCAGTTCACGGGGCGGAGGGGGACGGGATGGCTACACCTTC. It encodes CASSSRGGGGRDGYTF.

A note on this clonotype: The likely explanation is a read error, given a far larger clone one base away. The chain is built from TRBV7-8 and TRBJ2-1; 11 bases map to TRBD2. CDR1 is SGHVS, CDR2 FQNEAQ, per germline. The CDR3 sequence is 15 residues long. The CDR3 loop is CSSSPGTSGYNEQFF. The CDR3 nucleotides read TGTTCCAGCAGCCCCGGGACTAGCGGATACAATGAGCAGTTCTTC.

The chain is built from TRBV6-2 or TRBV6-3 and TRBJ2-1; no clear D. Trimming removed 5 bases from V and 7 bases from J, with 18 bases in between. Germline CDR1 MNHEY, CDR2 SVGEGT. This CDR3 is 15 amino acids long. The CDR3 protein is CASSDSSSLLNEQFF. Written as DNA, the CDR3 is TGTGCCAGCAGTGATAGTTCGTCATTATTGAATGAGCAGTTCTTC.

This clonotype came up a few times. CDR3: CASSEEGGSSYNEQFF. The CDR3, as DNA: TGTGCCAGCAGTGAAGAAGGGGGATCGAGCTACAATGAGCAGTTCTTC. The chain joins TRBV6-1 to TRBJ2-1; possibly TRBD1 for D (6 bases). V lost 1 base to trimming and J lost 3 bases, with 13 bases between them. Germline V gives CDR1 MNHNS, CDR2 SASEGT. The CDR3 length is 16 residues.

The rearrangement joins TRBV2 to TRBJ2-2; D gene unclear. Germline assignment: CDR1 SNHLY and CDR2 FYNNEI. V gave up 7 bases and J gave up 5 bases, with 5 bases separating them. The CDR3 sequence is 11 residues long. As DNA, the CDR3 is TGTGCCAGCACTTGGACCGGGGAGCTGTTTTTT. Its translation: CASTWTGELFF.

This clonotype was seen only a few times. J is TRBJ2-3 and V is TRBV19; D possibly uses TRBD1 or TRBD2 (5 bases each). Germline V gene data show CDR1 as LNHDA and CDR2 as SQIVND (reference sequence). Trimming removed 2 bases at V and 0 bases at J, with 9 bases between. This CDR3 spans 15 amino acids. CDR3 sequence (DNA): TGTGCCAGTAGTATATGGGACCCGAGCACAGATACGCAGTATTTT. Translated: CASSIWDPSTDTQYF.

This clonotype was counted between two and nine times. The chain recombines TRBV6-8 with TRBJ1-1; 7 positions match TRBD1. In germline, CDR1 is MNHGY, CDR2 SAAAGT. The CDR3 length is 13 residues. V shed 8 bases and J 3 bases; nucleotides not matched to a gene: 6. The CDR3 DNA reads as TGTGCCAGCTCTTTACAGGGGCACACTGAAGCTTTCTTT. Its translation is CASSLQGHTEAFF.

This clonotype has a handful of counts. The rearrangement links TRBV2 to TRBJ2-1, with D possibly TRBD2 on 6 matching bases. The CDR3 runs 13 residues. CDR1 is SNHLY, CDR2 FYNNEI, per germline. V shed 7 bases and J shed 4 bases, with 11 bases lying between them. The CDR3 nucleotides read TGTGCCAGCACCCCCGCGGGGTACAATGAGCAGTTCTTC. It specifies CASTPAGYNEQFF.

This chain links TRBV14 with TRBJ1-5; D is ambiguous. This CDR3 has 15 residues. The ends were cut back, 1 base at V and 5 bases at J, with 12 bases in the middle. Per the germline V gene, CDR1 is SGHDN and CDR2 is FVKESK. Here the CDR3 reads CASSQGTTSHQPQHF. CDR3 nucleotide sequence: TGTGCCAGCAGCCAAGGTACAACGAGTCATCAGCCCCAGCATTTT.

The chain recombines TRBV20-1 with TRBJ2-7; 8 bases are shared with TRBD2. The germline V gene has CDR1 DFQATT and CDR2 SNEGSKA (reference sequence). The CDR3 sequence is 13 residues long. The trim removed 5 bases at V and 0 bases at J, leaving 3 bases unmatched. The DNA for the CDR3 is TGCAGTGCTTCTAGCGGGCGCTCCTACGAGCAGTACGTC. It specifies CSASSGRSYEQYV.

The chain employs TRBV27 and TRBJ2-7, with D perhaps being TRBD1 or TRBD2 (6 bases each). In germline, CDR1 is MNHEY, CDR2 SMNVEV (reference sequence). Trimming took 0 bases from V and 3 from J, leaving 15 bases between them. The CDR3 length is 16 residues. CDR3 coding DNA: TGTGCCAGCAGTTTATCGCCGGGGGCGACTAACTACGAGCAGTACTTC. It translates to CASSLSPGATNYEQYF.

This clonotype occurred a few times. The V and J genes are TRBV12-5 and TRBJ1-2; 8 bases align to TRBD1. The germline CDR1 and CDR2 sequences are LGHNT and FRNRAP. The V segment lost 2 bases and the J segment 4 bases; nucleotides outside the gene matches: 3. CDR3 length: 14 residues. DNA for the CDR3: TGTGCTAGTGGTTTGACAGGGGGAGCCTATGGCTACACCTTC. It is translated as CASGLTGGAYGYTF.

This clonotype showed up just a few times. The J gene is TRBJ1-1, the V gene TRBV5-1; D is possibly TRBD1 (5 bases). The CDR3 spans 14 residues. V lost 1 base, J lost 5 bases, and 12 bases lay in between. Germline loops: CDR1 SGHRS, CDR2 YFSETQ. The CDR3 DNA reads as TGCGCCAGCAGCTTGATTCAGGGTAGTACTGAAGCTTTCTTT. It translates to CASSLIQGSTEAFF.

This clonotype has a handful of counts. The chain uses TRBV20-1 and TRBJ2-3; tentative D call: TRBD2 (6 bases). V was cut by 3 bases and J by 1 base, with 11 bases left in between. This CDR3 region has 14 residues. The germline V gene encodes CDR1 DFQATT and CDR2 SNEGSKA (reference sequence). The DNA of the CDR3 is TGCAGTGCTAGGCCCCCGGGGGGCACAGATACGCAGTATTTT. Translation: CSARPPGGTDTQYF.

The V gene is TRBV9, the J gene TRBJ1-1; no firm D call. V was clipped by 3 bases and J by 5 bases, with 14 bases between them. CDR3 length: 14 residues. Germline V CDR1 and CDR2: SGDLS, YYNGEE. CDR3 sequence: CASSGRRERTEAFF. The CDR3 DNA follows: TGTGCCAGCAGCGGCCGACGGGAGAGAACTGAAGCTTTCTTT.

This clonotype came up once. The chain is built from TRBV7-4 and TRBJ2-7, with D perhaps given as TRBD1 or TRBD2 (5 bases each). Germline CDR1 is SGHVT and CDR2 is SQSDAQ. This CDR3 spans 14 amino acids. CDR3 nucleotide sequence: TGTGCCTGCAGCACCCGGGACGGTTCCTACGAGCAGTACGTC. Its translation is CACSTRDGSYEQYV.

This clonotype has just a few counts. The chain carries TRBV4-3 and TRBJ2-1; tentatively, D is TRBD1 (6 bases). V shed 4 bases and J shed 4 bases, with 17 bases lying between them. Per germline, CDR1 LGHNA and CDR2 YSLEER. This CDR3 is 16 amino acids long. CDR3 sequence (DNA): TGCGCCAGCAGCCCCAGGGGTGGGGGACGTTACAATGAGCAGTTCTTC. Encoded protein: CASSPRGGGRYNEQFF.

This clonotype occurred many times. The CDR3 region is CASSLRPLYNEQFF. The CDR3 coding sequence is TGTGCCAGCAGCCTGCGACCACTCTACAATGAGCAGTTCTTC. The V call is TRBV7-8, the J call TRBJ2-1; D call uncertain. The V end was cut by 5 bases, the J end by 3 bases, with 11 bases between. Germline lookup yields CDR1 SGHVS and CDR2 FQNEAQ. There are 14 residues in the CDR3. The full variable domain, in which reference TRBV7-8 and TRBJ2-1 provide the parts outside the CDR3, is GAGVSQSPRYKVAKRGQDVALRCDPISGHVSLFWYQQALGQGPEFLTYFQNEAQLDKSGLPSDRFFAERPEGSVSTLKIQRTQQEDSAVYLCASSLRPLYNEQFFGPGTRLTVL.

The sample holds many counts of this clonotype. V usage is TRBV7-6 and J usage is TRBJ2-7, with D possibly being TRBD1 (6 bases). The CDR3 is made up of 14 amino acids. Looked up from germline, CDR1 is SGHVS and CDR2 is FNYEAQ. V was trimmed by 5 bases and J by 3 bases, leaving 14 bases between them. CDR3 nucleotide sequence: TGTGCCAGCAGCAAACCGGGACAAGACTACGAGCAGTACTTC. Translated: CASSKPGQDYEQYF.

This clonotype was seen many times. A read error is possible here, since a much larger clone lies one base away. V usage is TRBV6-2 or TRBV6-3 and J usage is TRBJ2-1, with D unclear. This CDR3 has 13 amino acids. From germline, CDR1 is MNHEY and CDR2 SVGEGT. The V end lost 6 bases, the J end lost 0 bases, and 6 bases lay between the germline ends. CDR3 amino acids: CASSMSSYNEQFF. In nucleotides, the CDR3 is TGTGCCAGCAGCATGAGCTCCTACAATGAGCAGTTCTTC.

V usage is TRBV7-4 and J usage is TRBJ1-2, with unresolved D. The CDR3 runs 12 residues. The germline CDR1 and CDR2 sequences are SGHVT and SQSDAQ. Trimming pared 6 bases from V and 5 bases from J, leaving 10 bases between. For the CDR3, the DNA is TGTGCCAGCAGATCCCAGGTTTATGGCTACACCTTC. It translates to CASRSQVYGYTF.

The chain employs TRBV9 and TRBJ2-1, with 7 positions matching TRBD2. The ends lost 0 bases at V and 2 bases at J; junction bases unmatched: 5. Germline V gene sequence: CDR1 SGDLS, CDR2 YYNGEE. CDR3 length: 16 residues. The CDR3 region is CASSVGGAGAYNEQFF. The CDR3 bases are TGTGCCAGCAGCGTAGGAGGGGCGGGGGCCTACAATGAGCAGTTCTTC.

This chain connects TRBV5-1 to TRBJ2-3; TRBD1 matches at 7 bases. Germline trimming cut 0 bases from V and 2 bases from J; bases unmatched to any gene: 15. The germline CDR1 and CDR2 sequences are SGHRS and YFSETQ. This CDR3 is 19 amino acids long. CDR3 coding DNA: TGCGCCAGCAGCTTGGCCCCAAGAACTGACAGGGCTCCCACAGATACGCAGTATTTT. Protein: CASSLAPRTDRAPTDTQYF.

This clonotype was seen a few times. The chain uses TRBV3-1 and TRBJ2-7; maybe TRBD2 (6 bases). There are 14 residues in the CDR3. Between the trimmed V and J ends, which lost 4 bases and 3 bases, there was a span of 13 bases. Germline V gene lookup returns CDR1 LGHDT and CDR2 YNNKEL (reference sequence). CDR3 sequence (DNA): TGTGCCAGCAGCCCCGCGGGACGAGTCTACGAGCAGTACGTC. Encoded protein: CASSPAGRVYEQYV.

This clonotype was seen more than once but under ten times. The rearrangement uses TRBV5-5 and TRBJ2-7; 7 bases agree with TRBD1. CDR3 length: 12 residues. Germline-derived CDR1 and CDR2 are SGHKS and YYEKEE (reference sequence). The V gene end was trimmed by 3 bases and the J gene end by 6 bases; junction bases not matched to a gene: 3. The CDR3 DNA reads TGTGCCAGCAGCTCGACAGGGCTCGAGCAGTACGTC. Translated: CASSSTGLEQYV.

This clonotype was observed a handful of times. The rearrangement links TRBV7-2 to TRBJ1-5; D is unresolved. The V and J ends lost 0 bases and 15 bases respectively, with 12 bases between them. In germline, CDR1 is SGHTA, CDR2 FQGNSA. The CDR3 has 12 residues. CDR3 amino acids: CASSLAGRVWHF. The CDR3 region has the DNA TGTGCCAGCAGCTTAGCAGGGAGGGTGTGGCATTTT.